This TCR beta chain was captured in a study of breast tumors, draining lymph nodes, adjacent tissues (dated by TCRdb to 2015 to 2016). For the wider study: Breast cancer patients provided tumor, adjacent nontumor tissue and axillary lymph nodes, and the study compared the TCR beta repertoires across these three sources. In human breast cancer, the study set out to assess how tumor, surrounding tissue and draining lymph node repertoires relate to one another and whether T cells might be exchanged between them. General study outcomes and caveats: In luminal-like breast cancer, tumor and nontumor tissue repertoires resembled each other significantly more than in basal-like breast cancer. The conclusion that tumor T cells originate in lymph nodes was presented as consistent with a hypothesis rather than as directly demonstrated. Tumor T-cell repertoires showed less diversity than lymph node repertoires and more diversity than nontumor tissue repertoires, and tumor T-cell repertoires showed preferential V and J gene usage. A scenario in which most tumor T cells derive from the lymph node and then expand within tumor tissue was judged to be consistent with the data.

As to this clonotype: This receptor's antigen is unknown. Given a much more abundant clone one base away, this may be a read error.

For sequencing, an Illumina HiSeq 2000 was employed. Multiplex PCR amplification was used to generate the TCR beta chain libraries. The amplified TCR beta chain products were analyzed by high-throughput sequencing. The public reads were run again by TCRdb, first through fastp at Q25 and then through MiXCR, and only productive beta chains were kept. Every distinct CDR3 protein forms one entry, paired with its most common genes and DNA. Across this sample there are about 130,000 distinct CDR3 sequences, with about 20% seen only once. Of the sample, 2.2% falls within the top ten clones. The CDR3 starts with the cysteine, ends with the phenylalanine, and has 13 residues. Of the read, only the CDR3 DNA is kept; its 39 bases are in frame from base 1. V is trimmed back by 6 bases and J by 8 bases, and the junction contains 4 bases that no gene match accounts for. As encoded in the germline V gene, CDR1 is MNHNS while CDR2 is SASEGT.

Lymph node samples were obtained from the axillary draining lymph nodes of breast cancer patients. Sample: axillary lymph node tissue. The receptor chain draws on TRBV6-1 and TRBJ2-1, and 10 junctional nucleotides match TRBD2. The sequence was collected from a female donor with breast cancer. Some clones in this sample may be carry-over from other donors' samples. The nucleotides are TGTGCCAGCAGGGCTAGCGGGGGTGATGAGCAGTTCTTC. This sequence encodes CASRASGGDEQFF.